These 7 T cell receptor beta chains were all obtained from the same sample, sequenced in a study of shared clonotypes between healthy human individuals. Generated by immunoSEQ multiplex PCR, the TCRdb table keeps only in-frame clones and is missing some. Of 800,000 or so clones in the sample, roughly 96% are singletons; the top ten hold under 0.3%. CD45RO-negative, CCR7-selected cells formed the naive CD8 fraction, which excluded terminally differentiated effector memory CD45RA+ cells. What was sequenced was naive CD8+ T cells sorted from blood. All receptors come from a young man in good health.

This chain joins TRBV5-1 and TRBJ2-1, with 9 bases aligning to TRBD2. Germline V gene lookup returns CDR1 SGHRS and CDR2 YFSETQ. The J segment lost 7 bases and the V segment lost 0 bases, leaving 8 bases of the junction unmatched. There are 16 residues in the CDR3. As DNA, the CDR3 is TGCGCCAGCAGCTTGGACGGCGGGAGGGCCTTTAATGAGCAGTTCTTC. Translation gives CASSLDGGRAFNEQFF.

This clone was observed a few times. This chain connects TRBV4-1 to TRBJ2-2; D is unresolved. This CDR3 spans 12 amino acids. Trimming took off 0 bases at V and 7 bases at J, with 3 bases between the two ends. Germline-derived CDR1 and CDR2 are MGHRA and YSYEKL. CDR3 in amino acids: CASSQDGGELFF. The CDR3 coding sequence is TGCGCCAGCAGCCAAGATGGCGGGGAGCTGTTTTTT.

The V call is TRBV5-6, the J call TRBJ2-3; D unresolved. V lost 0 bases, J lost 0 bases, and 14 bases lay in between. CDR3 length: 17 residues. Germline V gene data show CDR1 as SGHDT and CDR2 as YYEEEE. In DNA form, the CDR3 reads TGTGCCAGCAGCTTGGCATCGGGCCGAGGTAGCACAGATACGCAGTATTTT. It translates to CASSLASGRGSTDTQYF.

The rearrangement uses TRBV27 and TRBJ2-2, with D perhaps TRBD2 (6 bases). With 2 bases removed from V and 7 bases from J, the gap between germline ends came to 8 bases. Germline V lookup: CDR1 MNHEY, CDR2 SMNVEV (reference sequence). CDR3 length: 13 residues. The CDR3 here is CASSLAGSGELFF. CDR3 coding DNA: TGTGCCAGCAGTTTAGCGGGGAGCGGGGAGCTGTTTTTT.

This clone was counted a single time. The chain links TRBV27 to TRBJ2-7, with 10 positions matching TRBD1. V lost 7 bases and J lost 2; bases outside the gene matches: 8. Germline-derived CDR1 and CDR2 are MNHEY and SMNVEV (reference sequence). This CDR3 spans 15 amino acids. The CDR3 DNA reads as TGTGCCAGCACCGGGGACAGGGGCCACCCCTACGAGCAGTACTTC. Its protein is CASTGDRGHPYEQYF.

In this sample, this clone turned up a few times. The rearrangement links TRBV11-1 to TRBJ2-7; the match to TRBD2 covers 11 bases. Per the germline V gene, CDR1 is SGHAT and CDR2 is FQDESV (reference sequence). V dropped 5 bases and J dropped 2; count of bases not matched to a gene: 5. The CDR3 is 15 residues long. CDR3 amino acids: CASSLLAGETYEQYF. CDR3 coding DNA: TGTGCCAGCAGCCTACTAGCGGGAGAAACCTACGAGCAGTACTTC.

Worth noting for this clone: Other DNA variants within this sample encode the same CDR3. The rearrangement uses TRBV4-3 and TRBJ2-1, with 10 bases identical to TRBD2. The V segment lost 1 base and the J segment 5 bases; nucleotides outside the gene matches: 2. The germline V gene has CDR1 LGHNA and CDR2 YSLEER. The CDR3 loop spans 15 amino acids. Here the CDR3 reads CASSQGTSGNNEQFF. CDR3 nucleotides: TGCGCCAGCAGCCAAGGGACTAGCGGAAACAATGAGCAGTTCTTC.